This is a list of T cell receptor beta chains from one sample in a study of T cell responses to AZD1222 COVID-19 vaccine. Generated by immunoSEQ multiplex PCR, the TCRdb table keeps only in-frame clones and is missing some. The table has about 190,000 clones, 85% to 90% seen once; the top ten hold approximately 7.2%. The starting material was peripheral blood, obtained on day 0 of AZD1222 vaccination. The source is an adult in good health. Both conserved end residues are part of each CDR3. A D gene is named only where the DNA matches it firmly. A clone size is listed for some rows: how often the clone was seen (once, few, many), or a class if it is expanded.

CDR3 length	clone size	J gene	D gene	V gene	CDR3 protein	CDR3 DNA
15	NA	TRBJ1-5	TRBD1	TRBV27	CASNPGTGFNQPQHF	TGTGCCAGCAACCCCGGGACAGGATTCAATCAGCCCCAGCATTTT
15	NA	TRBJ2-6	NA	TRBV30	CAWDALSTGANVLTF	TGTGCCTGGGACGCCCTATCCACTGGGGCCAACGTCCTGACTTTC
21	NA	TRBJ2-1	NA	TRBV18	CASSPPRASLPRQDNINEQFF	TGTGCCAGCTCACCACCTCGCGCCAGCCTACCCCGACAGGACAACATTAATGAGCAGTTCTTC
17	NA	TRBJ2-1	NA	TRBV3-1/TRBV3-2	CASSQFIGTSSYNEQFF	TGTGCCAGCAGCCAATTCATCGGGACGAGCTCCTACAATGAGCAGTTCTTC
15	NA	TRBJ1-5	TRBD1	TRBV7-2	CASSQTGGGNQPQHF	TGTGCCAGCAGCCAAACAGGGGGGGGCAATCAGCCCCAGCATTTT
15	few	TRBJ2-3	NA	TRBV6-5	CASRPRRASTDTQYF	TGTGCCAGCAGACCCCGCCGTGCTAGCACAGATACGCAGTATTTT
15	NA	TRBJ2-1	TRBD1	TRBV11-1	CASSARDSGYNEQFF	TGTGCCAGCAGCGCCCGGGACAGTGGGTACAATGAGCAGTTCTTC
11	NA	TRBJ2-1	NA	TRBV5-1	CASSLRNEQFF	TGCGCCAGCAGCTTACGCAATGAGCAGTTCTTC
14	NA	TRBJ2-1	NA	TRBV11-1	CASSVKGGGNEQFF	TGTGCCAGCAGCGTGAAGGGAGGAGGCAATGAGCAGTTCTTC
12	NA	TRBJ2-3	NA	TRBV10-1	CASNRGTDTQYF	TGCGCCAGCAACCGGGGGACAGATACGCAGTATTTT
14	NA	TRBJ1-4	NA	TRBV19	CASSGSLPWEKLFF	TGTGCCAGTAGTGGCAGCCTGCCTTGGGAAAAACTGTTTTTT
14	NA	TRBJ2-2	NA	TRBV28	CASSFRGRTGELFF	TGTGCCAGCAGTTTTAGGGGGAGGACCGGGGAGCTGTTTTTT